Below, 16 T cell receptor beta chains from the same sample are listed, as sequenced in a study of shared clonotypes between healthy human individuals. TCRdb's table, derived via immunoSEQ multiplex PCR, lists solely in-frame clones and lacks some. The sample holds 500,000 to 650,000 clones, around 78% seen once. The material sequenced was PBMCs. The receptors were gathered from a woman between 35 and 50 years old in good health. Some clones in this sample may be carry-over from other donors' samples.

The sample holds many counts of this clone. This sequence joins TRBV6-5 and TRBJ1-5; D not resolved. V was shortened by 8 bases and J by 3 bases, with 8 bases between the two germline ends. The germline gives CDR1 MNHEY, CDR2 SVGAGI. This CDR3 is 12 amino acids long. The CDR3 DNA sequence: TGTGCCAGCGGAAGGCACAATCAGCCCCAGCATTTT. It codes for CASGRHNQPQHF.

This chain links TRBV14 with TRBJ2-5; D is unclear. The germline V gene has CDR1 SGHDN and CDR2 FVKESK. The CDR3 runs to 12 residues. V lost 5 bases to trimming and J lost 4 bases, with 8 bases between them. The DNA for the CDR3 is TGTGCCAGCAGCAGCAGCCCAGAGACCCAGTACTTC. Protein sequence: CASSSSPETQYF.

This clone was picked up one time. The chain carries TRBV5-1 and TRBJ2-2; a weak D match, TRBD2 (5 bases). V was clipped by 4 bases and J by 4 bases, with 11 bases between them. Per the germline V gene, CDR1 is SGHRS and CDR2 is YFSETQ. The CDR3 is 14 residues long. The CDR3 region has the DNA TGCGCCAGCAGCATAGCCACTAGCACCGGGGAGCTGTTTTTT. It is translated as CASSIATSTGELFF.

This rearrangement joins TRBV30 to TRBJ1-2; TRBD1 matches at 8 bases. The J segment lost 2 bases and the V segment lost 4 bases, leaving 3 bases of the junction unmatched. Germline loops: CDR1 GTSNPN, CDR2 SVGIG (reference sequence). The CDR3 length is 13 residues. CDR3 protein: CAWKRTGNYGYTF. CDR3 coding DNA: TGTGCCTGGAAGCGGACAGGGAACTATGGCTACACCTTC.

About this clone itself: The germline gene is not matched at one end of the junction; a read error may be the cause. The rearrangement uses TRBV6-1 and TRBJ2-2; 8 nucleotides agree with TRBD1. The CDR3 consists of 17 residues. The germline CDR1 and CDR2 sequences are MNHNS and SASEGT. CDR3 amino acids: CASSEALGDRNSGELFF. CDR3 in DNA: TGTGCCAGCAGTGAAGCGCTTGGGGACAGGAACAGCGGGGAGCTGTTTTTT.

This chain connects TRBV10-3 to TRBJ1-1; 10 nucleotides line up with TRBD1. J gave up 3 bases and V 6 bases, and 10 bases lay outside the gene matches. CDR1 and CDR2 from the germline V gene are ENHRY and SYGVKD. The CDR3 runs to 16 residues. The CDR3 protein is CAIRGQGSGEDTEAFF. The CDR3 DNA reads TGTGCCATCAGGGGACAGGGGAGCGGGGAAGACACTGAAGCTTTCTTT.

With respect to this clone: A much larger clonotype is one base distant, so this may be a read error. The J gene is TRBJ2-1, the V gene TRBV7-2; 14 nucleotides agree with TRBD2. J was trimmed by 5 bases and V by 3 bases; bases with no gene match: 3. This CDR3 spans 16 amino acids. Per germline, CDR1 SGHTA and CDR2 FQGNSA. In DNA form, the CDR3 reads TGTGCCAGCAGCTTGGGACTAGCGGGAGTCGACAATGAGCAGTTCTTC. Amino acid sequence: CASSLGLAGVDNEQFF.

The chain is built from TRBV5-1 and TRBJ2-1, with 11 bases identical to TRBD2. The CDR3 runs 16 residues. Trimming removed 3 bases from V and 5 bases from J; junction bases left unmatched: 7. Per germline, CDR1 SGHRS and CDR2 YFSETQ. DNA of the CDR3: TGCGCCAGCAGCTACCTCCTAGCGGGAGGTCACAATGAGCAGTTCTTC. Translating it yields CASSYLLAGGHNEQFF.

The chain links TRBV7-2 to TRBJ2-5; no firm D call. Germline V CDR1 and CDR2: SGHTA, FQGNSA. V gave up 5 bases and J gave up 2 bases, with 12 bases separating them. The CDR3 extends over 14 amino acids. The CDR3 region has the DNA TGTGCCAGCAGCCCCCGGGCTACTCAAGAGACCCAGTACTTC. It is translated as CASSPRATQETQYF.

J is TRBJ2-1 and V is TRBV7-3; perhaps TRBD2 as D (5 bases). Trimming pared 5 bases from V and 0 bases from J, leaving 11 bases between. The CDR3 consists of 15 residues. The V gene's germline CDR1 is SGHTA and CDR2 FQGTGA. The CDR3 protein is CASSPQSGSYNEQFF. The DNA of the CDR3 is TGTGCCAGCAGCCCCCAAAGCGGCTCCTACAATGAGCAGTTCTTC.

The table lists this clone with many counts. The chain carries TRBV7-2 and TRBJ2-6; D gene unclear. This CDR3 contains 16 residues. Germline CDR1 and CDR2: SGHTA and FQGNSA. Trimming cost V 6 bases and J 2 bases, with 14 bases left between them. DNA for the CDR3: TGTGCCAGCAGGTTACTAAGGTCTACTGGGGCCAACGTCCTGACTTTC. This sequence encodes CASRLLRSTGANVLTF. The variable domain in full, with the rest retrieved from reference TRBV7-2 and TRBJ2-6, is GAGVSQSPSNKVTEKGKDVELRCDPISGHTALYWYRQSLGQGLEFLIYFQGNSAPDKSGLPSDRFSAERTGGSVSTLTIQRTQQEDSAVYLCASRLLRSTGANVLTFGAGSRLTVL.

This clone was recorded once. J is TRBJ2-7 and V is TRBV18; D not certain. Trimming removed 2 bases at V and 0 bases at J, with 8 bases between. The CDR3 extends over 14 amino acids. CDR1 is KGHSH, CDR2 LQKENI, per germline. This CDR3 reads CASSPSVSSYEQYF. The CDR3 DNA follows: TGTGCCAGCTCACCATCCGTTTCCTCCTACGAGCAGTACTTC.

This clone has a count of ten or more. The chain's CDR3 is CSVTDAERVRYF. CDR3 DNA: TGCAGCGTGACCGACGCGGAGCGTGTTCGGTACTTC. J is TRBJ2-4 and V is TRBV29-1; no firm D call. CDR1 is SQVTM, CDR2 ANQGSEA, per germline. Trimming cost V 6 bases and J 15 bases, with 21 bases left between them. The CDR3 is 12 amino acids.

Turning to this clone: The sample has other DNA sequences that encode this CDR3 too. V and J are TRBV28 and TRBJ1-4; D uncertain. Germline V gene lookup returns CDR1 MDHEN and CDR2 SYDVKM. With 5 bases removed from V and 3 bases from J, the gap between germline ends came to 13 bases. CDR3 length: 15 amino acids. This chain's CDR3 is CASSPPLGANEKLFF. CDR3 nucleotides: TGTGCCAGCAGTCCCCCCTTGGGTGCTAATGAAAAACTGTTTTTT.

This CDR3 reads CASSLVGDTASTDTQYF. The CDR3 DNA is TGTGCCAGCTCACTAGTGGGGGACACCGCCTCCACAGATACGCAGTATTTT. This chain connects TRBV18 to TRBJ2-3; maybe TRBD1 (6 bases). From germline, CDR1 is KGHSH and CDR2 LQKENI. The CDR3 extends over 17 amino acids. V gave up 4 bases and J gave up 2 bases, with 19 bases separating them. Filled out from reference TRBV18 and TRBJ2-3, the complete variable domain reads NAGVMQNPRHLVRRRGQEARLRCSPMKGHSHVYWYRQLPEEGLKFMVYLQKENIIDESGMPKERFSAEFPKEGPSILRIQQVVRGDSAAYFCASSLVGDTASTDTQYFGPGTRLTVL.

This chain joins TRBV30 and TRBJ2-7; the match to TRBD2 covers 8 bases. The last part of the DNA fits TRBJ2-5 better; the J call may be wrong. In germline, CDR1 is GTSNPN, CDR2 SVGIG (reference sequence). This CDR3 spans 13 amino acids. In DNA, the CDR3 is TGTGCCTGGCGCCGGACGGGGGGGCAGACCCAGTACTTC. This encodes CAWRRTGGQTQYF.